The 11 T cell receptor beta chains listed next were all sequenced from one sample in a study of OX40 agonist ivuxolimab in advanced cancers. Sequenced by immunoSEQ multiplex PCR; TCRdb stores in-frame clones only, minus some. Of roughly 70,000 clones in the sample, about 90% were seen once. This specimen was CD4+ or CD8+ T cells sorted from blood, taken in a trial of the OX40 agonist ivuxolimab. The source is an adult with an advanced solid tumor such as melanoma, head and neck, liver or kidney cancer.

This CDR3 reads CASSGTGRARAFF. For the CDR3, the DNA is TGTGCCAGCAGTGGGACGGGGCGAGCTAGGGCTTTCTTT. The chain joins TRBV6-5 to TRBJ1-1; D possibly corresponds to TRBD1 (5 bases). This CDR3 comprises 13 residues. V lost 5 bases and J lost 11, with 18 bases in between. Germline V gene data show CDR1 as MNHEY and CDR2 as SVGAGI.

The J gene is TRBJ1-6, the V gene TRBV28; no clear D. This CDR3 spans 12 amino acids. Trimming shortened V by 3 bases and J by 6 bases, and 3 bases separated the two germline ends. Looked up from germline, CDR1 is MDHEN and CDR2 is SYDVKM. This CDR3 is CASSFSNSPLHF. CDR3 bases: TGTGCCAGCAGTTTTTCTAATTCACCCCTCCACTTT.

The chain recombines TRBV5-1 with TRBJ2-1, with 12 positions matching TRBD2. The length of the CDR3 is 16 residues. CDR1 SGHRS and CDR2 YFSETQ come from the germline V gene. V was clipped by 0 bases and J by 10 bases; unmatched bases: 8. The CDR3 DNA reads TGCGCCAGCAGCTTGGCCGACCTAGCGGGAGGGGGGGAGCAGTTCTTC. This encodes CASSLADLAGGGEQFF.

The rearrangement joins TRBV18 to TRBJ2-1; D is undetermined. Trimming removed 0 bases at V and 3 bases at J, with 9 bases between. Germline-derived CDR1 and CDR2 are KGHSH and LQKENI. The CDR3 covers 15 residues. The CDR3 DNA is TGTGCCAGCTCACCACCGGACGGGTTCTACAATGAGCAGTTCTTC. Encoded protein: CASSPPDGFYNEQFF. The entire variable domain, with the rest obtained from reference TRBV18 and TRBJ2-1, is as follows: NAGVMQNPRHLVRRRGQEARLRCSPMKGHSHVYWYRQLPEEGLKFMVYLQKENIIDESGMPKERFSAEFPKEGPSILRIQQVVRGDSAAYFCASSPPDGFYNEQFFGPGTRLTVL.

The genes are TRBV7-3 and TRBJ2-5; 7 bases are a match to TRBD2. The J segment lost 5 bases and the V segment lost 5 bases, leaving 8 bases of the junction unmatched. The germline gives CDR1 SGHTA, CDR2 FQGTGA. This CDR3 has 14 residues. CDR3 coding DNA: TGTGCCAGCAGCCCCCTCGGGGGGAGGGAGACCCAGTACTTC. It codes for CASSPLGGRETQYF.

The gene calls are TRBV10-3 and TRBJ1-5, with TRBD1 matching over 8 bases. The V segment lost 8 bases and the J segment 5 bases; nucleotides outside the gene matches: 2. This CDR3 region has 12 residues. CDR1 and CDR2 (germline): ENHRY, SYGVKD. The CDR3 loop is CAIGGQDQPQHF. The CDR3 DNA is TGTGCCATCGGGGGACAGGATCAGCCCCAGCATTTT.

The chain couples TRBV28 to TRBJ2-7; D not resolved. CDR1 MDHEN and CDR2 SYDVKM come from the germline V gene. The CDR3 has 13 amino acids. V dropped 6 bases and J dropped 7 bases, with 16 bases sitting between them. CDR3 sequence: CASSHPDRQEQYF. CDR3 DNA: TGTGCCAGCAGCCACCCGGATCGGCAAGAGCAGTACTTC.

This clone was seen only once. This rearrangement joins TRBV12-5 to TRBJ2-2; maybe TRBD1 (6 bases). Germline V gene sequence: CDR1 LGHNT, CDR2 FRNRAP. The CDR3 loop spans 14 amino acids. V was pared by 8 bases and J by 2 bases, with 12 bases between. The CDR3 nucleotides read TGTGCTAGTCAGGGACAAAGTAACACCGGGGAGCTGTTTTTT. Amino acids: CASQGQSNTGELFF.

The CDR3 DNA is TGTGCCAGCAGCCCTGGGGACTTCTTCAATGAGCAGTTCTTC. Its protein is CASSPGDFFNEQFF. The rearrangement links TRBV7-3 to TRBJ2-1; D is possibly TRBD2 (6 bases). From germline, CDR1 is SGHTA and CDR2 FQGTGA. The V end lost 5 bases, the J end lost 6 bases, and 14 bases lay between the germline ends. The CDR3 runs to 14 residues.

V gene TRBV9 combines with J gene TRBJ2-3, with 8 bases lining up with TRBD2. The V segment lost 0 bases and the J segment 5 bases; nucleotides outside the gene matches: 2. This CDR3 comprises 14 residues. From germline, CDR1 is SGDLS and CDR2 YYNGEE. The CDR3 sequence is CASSVAGGLDTQYF. The CDR3 coding sequence is TGTGCCAGCAGCGTAGCGGGGGGGCTAGATACGCAGTATTTT.

The chain employs TRBV19 and TRBJ1-4; D is perhaps TRBD1 (6 bases). The CDR3 covers 11 residues. Germline-derived CDR1 and CDR2 are LNHDA and SQIVND (reference sequence). V was pared by 6 bases and J by 7 bases, with 6 bases between. The CDR3 bases are TGTGCCAGTAGACAGGGTGAAAAACTGTTTTTT. Its protein product is CASRQGEKLFF.